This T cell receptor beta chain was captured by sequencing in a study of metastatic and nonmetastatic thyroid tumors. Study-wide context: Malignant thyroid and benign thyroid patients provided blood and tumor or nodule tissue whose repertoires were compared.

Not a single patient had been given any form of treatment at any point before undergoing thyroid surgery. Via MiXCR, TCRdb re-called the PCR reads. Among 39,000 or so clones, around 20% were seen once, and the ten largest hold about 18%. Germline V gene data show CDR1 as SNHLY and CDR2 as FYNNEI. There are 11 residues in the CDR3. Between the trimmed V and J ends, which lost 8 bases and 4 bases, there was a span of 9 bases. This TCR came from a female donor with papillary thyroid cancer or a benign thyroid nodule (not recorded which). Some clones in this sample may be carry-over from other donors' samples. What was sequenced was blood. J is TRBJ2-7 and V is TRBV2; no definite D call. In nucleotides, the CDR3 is TGTGCCAGCGAAGGGCCATACGAGCAGTACTTC. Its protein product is CASEGPYEQYF.